These T cell receptor beta chains were read from a single sample in a study of T cell responses to AZD1222 COVID-19 vaccine. Produced via immunoSEQ multiplex PCR; TCRdb's table is partial and in-frame only. This sample has roughly 78,000 clones, with over 80% found just once. The sample in question was peripheral blood, obtained on day 0 of AZD1222 vaccination. All receptors derive from an adult in good health. Both conserved end residues are part of each CDR3. D genes are given only for firm matches. Clone size appears in some rows only: once, few, many, or a class for an expanded clone.

V gene	clone size	J gene	D gene	CDR3 protein	CDR3 DNA
TRBV7-2	-	TRBJ2-1	TRBD1	CASSPRQGRNEQFF	TGTGCCAGCAGCCCTCGACAGGGTCGGAATGAGCAGTTCTTC
TRBV28	-	TRBJ2-5	-	CASSFTGVAVRETQYF	TGTGCCAGCAGTTTCACAGGTGTTGCGGTTCGAGAGACCCAGTACTTC
TRBV6-5	-	TRBJ2-1	-	CASRITPDYNEQFF	TGTGCCAGCAGGATAACCCCGGACTACAATGAGCAGTTCTTC
TRBV2	-	TRBJ2-4	-	CASSPGLAKNIQYF	TGTGCCAGCAGTCCGGGACTAGCCAAAAACATTCAGTACTTC
TRBV7-9	medium-sized	TRBJ1-1	-	CASSPTTQLAFF	TGTGCCAGCAGCCCAACTACGCAGTTAGCTTTCTTT
TRBV12-5	-	TRBJ2-5	TRBD2	CASGSNPGGSGRRGETQYF	TGTGCTAGTGGTTCAAACCCGGGAGGTAGCGGGAGGCGGGGGGAGACCCAGTACTTC
TRBV29-1	-	TRBJ1-2	TRBD1	CSVEVQGGYGYTF	TGCAGCGTTGAGGTGCAGGGGGGCTATGGCTACACCTTC
TRBV5-4	-	TRBJ2-2	TRBD1	CASSVDRAGELFF	TGTGCCAGCAGCGTAGACAGGGCTGGGGAGCTGTTTTTT
TRBV4-1	-	TRBJ1-1	-	CASSQDPENTEAFF	TGCGCCAGCAGCCAAGATCCGGAGAACACTGAAGCTTTCTTT
TRBV9	-	TRBJ2-7	-	CASSYNPTDYEQYF	TGTGCCAGCAGCTACAATCCGACCGACTACGAGCAGTACTTC
TRBV7-2	-	TRBJ2-7	TRBD2	CASSDIAGGPYEQYF	TGTGCCAGCAGCGACATAGCGGGAGGGCCCTACGAGCAGTACTTC
TRBV6-4	-	TRBJ1-5	TRBD1	CASSADRGGQPQHF	TGTGCCAGCAGTGCCGACAGGGGTGGTCAGCCCCAGCATTTT
TRBV12-2	-	TRBJ2-1	-	CASRLAGGNEQFF	TGTGCAAGTCGCTTAGCGGGGGGGAATGAGCAGTTCTTC
TRBV9	-	TRBJ2-5	TRBD2	CASSSGLAGGQETQYF	TGTGCCAGCAGCTCGGGACTAGCGGGGGGTCAAGAGACCCAGTACTTC
TRBV7-2	few	TRBJ1-5	-	CASSQSGASNQPQHF	TGTGCCAGCAGCCAATCGGGGGCAAGCAATCAGCCCCAGCATTTT
TRBV11-2	-	TRBJ2-1	-	CASSLDPQESYNEQFF	TGTGCCAGCAGCTTAGATCCCCAGGAGTCCTACAATGAGCAGTTCTTC
TRBV7-2	few	TRBJ2-1	TRBD2	CASSPDSGGVFEQFF	TGTGCCAGCAGCCCAGATAGCGGGGGGGTGTTTGAGCAGTTCTTC
TRBV7-9	-	TRBJ1-2	TRBD1	CASSLEGTGGYTF	TGTGCCAGCAGCTTAGAAGGGACAGGGGGCTACACCTTC
TRBV27	few	TRBJ1-1	-	CASSLSGTRTEAFF	TGTGCCAGCAGTTTATCAGGGACCCGCACTGAAGCTTTCTTT
TRBV7-2	-	TRBJ1-2	TRBD1	CASSPRDRGLWTF	TGTGCCAGCAGCCCCCGGGACAGGGGATTATGGACCTTC
TRBV5-1	once	TRBJ1-1	TRBD1	CASSILGQGDTEAFF	TGCGCCAGCAGCATCCTGGGACAGGGGGACACTGAAGCTTTCTTT
TRBV7-2	-	TRBJ2-2	-	CASSLEWRTGELFF	TGTGCCAGCAGCTTAGAATGGAGGACCGGGGAGCTGTTTTTT
TRBV25-1	-	TRBJ1-2	-	CASSGGTYGYTF	TGTGCCAGCAGTGGGGGCACCTATGGCTACACCTTC
TRBV19	-	TRBJ2-1	TRBD1	CASMVGTGINEQFF	TGTGCCAGTATGGTCGGGACAGGGATCAATGAGCAGTTCTTC
TRBV7-2	-	TRBJ2-1	TRBD1	CASSFRQGSSYNEQFF	TGTGCCAGCAGCTTCCGACAGGGGAGCTCCTACAATGAGCAGTTCTTC
TRBV6-8	few	TRBJ1-2	TRBD1	CASTTPGQGIANYGYTF	TGTGCCAGCACTACACCGGGACAGGGAATAGCTAACTATGGCTACACCTTC
TRBV6-1	-	TRBJ1-5	-	CASSEVGRGQPQHF	TGTGCCAGCAGTGAAGTTGGGCGGGGACAGCCCCAGCATTTT
TRBV4-3	-	TRBJ1-4	TRBD1	CASSRGGQGGQGEKLFF	TGCGCCAGCAGCCGGGGCGGACAGGGCGGGCAGGGAGAAAAACTGTTTTTT
TRBV10-3	-	TRBJ2-5	-	CAIKSTGSQETQYF	TGTGCCATCAAATCTACAGGGAGTCAAGAGACCCAGTACTTC
TRBV5-1	-	TRBJ2-7	TRBD2	CASRWTSGGGGYEQYF	TGCGCCAGCAGATGGACTAGCGGGGGAGGGGGCTACGAGCAGTACTTC
TRBV5-1	-	TRBJ2-1	-	CASSPLATYNEQFF	TGCGCCAGCAGCCCTCTAGCGACCTACAATGAGCAGTTCTTC
TRBV7-6	-	TRBJ2-5	-	CASSDQETQYF	TGTGCCAGCAGCGACCAAGAGACCCAGTACTTC
TRBV11-3	-	TRBJ2-7	-	CASSLDHGEQYF	TGTGCCAGCAGCTTAGATCACGGGGAGCAGTACTTC
TRBV7-8	-	TRBJ2-1	-	CASSLGVGLPILQEQFF	TGTGCCAGCAGCTTAGGGGTAGGACTCCCGATCTTACAAGAGCAGTTCTTC
TRBV7-3	-	TRBJ2-2	TRBD1	CASSPTGGTATGELFF	TGTGCCAGCAGCCCGACAGGGGGTACGGCCACCGGGGAGCTGTTTTTT
TRBV12-3/TRBV12-4	-	TRBJ2-1	-	CASSRDSINEQFF	TGTGCCAGCAGTAGGGACTCCATCAATGAGCAGTTCTTC
TRBV6-2/TRBV6-3	-	TRBJ2-3	-	CASSYFAFTDTQYF	TGTGCCAGCAGTTACTTTGCCTTCACAGATACGCAGTATTTT
TRBV5-4	-	TRBJ2-7	TRBD1	CASSRDRGSYEQYF	TGTGCCAGCAGCCGGGACAGGGGCTCCTACGAGCAGTACTTC
TRBV10-3	few	TRBJ1-3	-	CAISESTPGRLGNTIYF	TGTGCCATCAGTGAGTCAACACCGGGGCGATTAGGAAACACCATATATTTT
TRBV13	-	TRBJ1-1	TRBD1	CASSDMGQGAVNTEAFF	TGTGCCAGCAGCGATATGGGACAGGGGGCTGTAAACACTGAAGCTTTCTTT
TRBV19	-	TRBJ2-2	-	CASSIERAEDSTGELFF	TGTGCCAGTAGTATAGAAAGGGCGGAGGACAGCACCGGGGAGCTGTTTTTT
TRBV2	-	TRBJ1-2	TRBD1	CASSAPEGQDHTF	TGTGCCAGCAGTGCCCCTGAAGGACAGGACCACACCTTC
TRBV27	-	TRBJ2-7	TRBD1	CASSTGTGRGQYF	TGTGCCAGCAGTACAGGGACAGGCCGCGGGCAGTACTTC
TRBV19	-	TRBJ1-2	TRBD1	CASSPGDRAGGYTF	TGTGCCAGTAGTCCGGGGGACAGAGCGGGAGGCTACACCTTC
TRBV6-2/TRBV6-3	-	TRBJ2-3	TRBD2	CASSYVAGGRITQYF	TGTGCCAGCAGCTATGTAGCGGGGGGGCGAATCACGCAGTATTTT
TRBV27	-	TRBJ1-2	TRBD1	CASSPRDRALYGYTF	TGTGCCAGCAGTCCCAGGGACAGGGCCCTATATGGCTACACCTTC
TRBV9	once	TRBJ2-7	TRBD2	CASRLRRGDYEQYF	TGTGCCAGCAGACTCCGACGGGGGGACTACGAGCAGTACTTC
TRBV11-2	-	TRBJ2-1	TRBD1	CASSLANLAGGTFDDEQFF	TGTGCCAGCAGCTTAGCCAACCTAGCAGGGGGAACGTTCGACGATGAGCAGTTCTTC
TRBV28	once	TRBJ1-1	-	CASSFPRGGRANTEAFF	TGTGCCAGCAGTTTTCCCCGGGGAGGGAGGGCGAACACTGAAGCTTTCTTT
TRBV4-3	-	TRBJ1-2	-	CASSQSRGSGGYTF	TGCGCCAGCAGCCAAAGCAGGGGTTCTGGGGGCTACACCTTC
TRBV4-1	many	TRBJ2-3	TRBD2	CASSQEAGGPGDTQYF	TGCGCCAGCAGCCAAGAGGCGGGGGGGCCCGGAGATACGCAGTATTTT
TRBV11-3	-	TRBJ1-6	-	CASSLKGDSPLHF	TGTGCCAGCAGCTTAAAGGGGGATTCACCCCTCCACTTT
TRBV7-7	-	TRBJ2-2	TRBD2	CASSPFPGLETGELFF	TGTGCCAGCAGCCCATTCCCGGGACTAGAGACCGGGGAGCTGTTTTTT
TRBV18	-	TRBJ2-1	-	CASSPPVDSEQFF	TGTGCCAGCTCACCACCGGTAGATAGTGAGCAGTTCTTC
TRBV7-8	-	TRBJ2-5	TRBD1	CASRLQGKGFQETQYF	TGTGCCAGCAGACTACAGGGGAAAGGCTTCCAAGAGACCCAGTACTTC
TRBV10-3	-	TRBJ1-4	TRBD1	CAISGTATNEKLFF	TGTGCCATCAGCGGGACAGCAACTAATGAAAAACTGTTTTTT
TRBV27	-	TRBJ1-1	TRBD1	CASSPARGREAFF	TGTGCCAGCAGTCCAGCCAGGGGGCGCGAAGCTTTCTTT
TRBV5-1	-	TRBJ1-3	-	CASKTDSGNTIYF	TGCGCCAGCAAAACGGACTCTGGAAACACCATATATTTT